A single sample gave rise to the 7 T cell receptor beta chains below, sequenced in a study of response to subunit inactivated influenza vaccine. TCRdb reprocessed the RT-PCR reads with MiXCR, giving one entry per CDR3 protein. Of about 540,000 distinct CDR3 sequences in the sample, approximately 15% were seen once. Sequenced here: PBMCs from blood, sampled 11 to 12 days after vaccination. The receptor source for this set is a middle-aged man who received an inactivated influenza vaccine.

This clonotype was observed a few times. V usage is TRBV15 and J usage is TRBJ2-1, with 12 positions matching TRBD2. This CDR3 has 17 amino acids. Per the germline V gene, CDR1 is LNHNV and CDR2 is YYDKDF (reference sequence). J was trimmed by 2 bases and V by 5 bases; bases with no gene match: 7. CDR3 residues: CATSPGLAGITYNEQFF. The CDR3 nucleotides read TGTGCCACCAGCCCTGGACTAGCGGGAATCACCTACAATGAGCAGTTCTTC.

This clonotype was picked up a small number of times. The gene calls are TRBV5-1 and TRBJ1-1, with 10 nucleotides matching TRBD1. This CDR3 comprises 15 residues. V shed 4 bases and J 3 bases; nucleotides not matched to a gene: 6. Germline CDR1 SGHRS, CDR2 YFSETQ. CDR3 nucleotide sequence: TGCGCCAGCAGCCCGGGACAGGGGACGGACACTGAAGCTTTCTTT. This sequence encodes CASSPGQGTDTEAFF.

The V gene is TRBV5-6, the J gene TRBJ1-6, with TRBD1 matching over 10 bases. The germline CDR1 and CDR2 sequences are SGHDT and YYEEEE. This CDR3 is built from 16 residues. V lost 0 bases and J lost 7; bases outside the gene matches: 4. DNA for the CDR3: TGTGCCAGCAGCTTGGGGGACAGGGGACGAAATTCACCCCTCCACTTT. Translated, it gives CASSLGDRGRNSPLHF. The full variable domain, completed using reference TRBV5-6 and TRBJ1-6, is DAGVTQSPTHLIKTRGQQVTLRCSPKSGHDTVSWYQQALGQGPQFIFQYYEEEERQRGNFPDRFSGHQFPNYSSELNVNALLLGDSALYLCASSLGDRGRNSPLHFGNGTRLTVT.

This clonotype was observed many times. The chain employs TRBV15 and TRBJ2-2, with D maybe TRBD1 (7 bases). The germline gives CDR1 LNHNV, CDR2 YYDKDF (reference sequence). This CDR3 spans 16 amino acids. Trimming removed 1 base from V and 2 bases from J, with 11 bases in between. The CDR3 region has the DNA TGTGCCACCAGCAGAGCGACAGGGACTAACACCGGGGAGCTGTTTTTT. This translates into CATSRATGTNTGELFF.

The table lists this clonotype with a few counts. The rearrangement uses TRBV5-1 and TRBJ1-1; 7 bases agree with TRBD1. Germline CDR1 is SGHRS and CDR2 is YFSETQ. This CDR3 region has 15 residues. V gave up 7 bases and J gave up 1 base; unmatched junction bases: 10. CDR3 amino acids: CASRARQGENTEAFF. CDR3 in DNA: TGCGCCAGCCGAGCAAGACAGGGCGAGAACACTGAAGCTTTCTTT.

The rearrangement uses TRBV20-1 and TRBJ2-7; possibly TRBD1 or TRBD2 for D (5 bases each). Germline V gene lookup returns CDR1 DFQATT and CDR2 SNEGSKA (reference sequence). The CDR3 spans 14 residues. Trimming left V 4 bases short and J 1 base short, with 14 bases between. The CDR3 protein is CSATGTAISYEQYF. The DNA of the CDR3 is TGCAGTGCTACCGGGACGGCAATTTCCTACGAGCAGTACTTC.

This clonotype appeared many times. This chain uses TRBV25-1 with TRBJ2-1; TRBD1 aligns across 7 bases. The CDR3 has 14 residues. Germline lookup yields CDR1 MGHDK and CDR2 SYGVNS. Germline trimming cut 3 bases from V and 6 bases from J; bases unmatched to any gene: 5. The DNA for the CDR3 is TGTGCCAGCAGTGACTCGGGACAGCTCAATGAGCAGTTCTTC. Protein product: CASSDSGQLNEQFF.